The clone carrying this T cell receptor (beta chain) was observed at least ten times. Its antigen is still unknown. This entry belongs to a study of blood T cells in healthy people across ages. At the level of the study: Researchers report that template switching captured about one barcoded beta molecule per two T cells. Study results and caveats: Donor CMV status was unknown, possibly confounding expanded clonotype changes.

A second 7 to 11 cycle PCR used barcoded and J-beta primers. MiXCR, applied by TCRdb to the 5' RACE reads, yields one record per CDR3 protein. This sample has about 640,000 distinct CDR3 sequences, with 25% to 30% found just once. The J segment lost 5 bases and the V segment lost 0 bases, leaving 7 bases of the junction unmatched. Looked up from germline, CDR1 is MNHEY and CDR2 is SVGAGI. The CDR3 covers 15 residues. Sequenced sample: blood. The chain employs TRBV6-5 and TRBJ2-7, with 7 bases matching TRBD1. This TCR was recovered from an elderly woman in good health. The CDR3 spells CASSYSVTGPDEQYF. As DNA, the CDR3 is TGTGCCAGCAGTTACTCGGTGACAGGGCCCGACGAGCAGTACTTC.